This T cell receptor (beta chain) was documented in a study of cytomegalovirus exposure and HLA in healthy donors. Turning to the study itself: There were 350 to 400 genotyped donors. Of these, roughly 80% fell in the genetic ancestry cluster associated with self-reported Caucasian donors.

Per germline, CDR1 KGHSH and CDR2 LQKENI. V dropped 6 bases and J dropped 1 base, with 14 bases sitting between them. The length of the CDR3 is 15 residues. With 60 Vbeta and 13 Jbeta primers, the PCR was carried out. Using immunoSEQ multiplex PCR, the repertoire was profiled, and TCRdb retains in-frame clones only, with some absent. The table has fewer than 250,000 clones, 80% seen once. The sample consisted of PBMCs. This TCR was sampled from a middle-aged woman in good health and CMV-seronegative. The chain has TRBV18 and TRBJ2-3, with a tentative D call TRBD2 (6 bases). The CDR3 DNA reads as TGTGCCAGCTCCCCCAGCGCTAGCGGCACAGATACGCAGTATTTT. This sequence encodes CASSPSASGTDTQYF.